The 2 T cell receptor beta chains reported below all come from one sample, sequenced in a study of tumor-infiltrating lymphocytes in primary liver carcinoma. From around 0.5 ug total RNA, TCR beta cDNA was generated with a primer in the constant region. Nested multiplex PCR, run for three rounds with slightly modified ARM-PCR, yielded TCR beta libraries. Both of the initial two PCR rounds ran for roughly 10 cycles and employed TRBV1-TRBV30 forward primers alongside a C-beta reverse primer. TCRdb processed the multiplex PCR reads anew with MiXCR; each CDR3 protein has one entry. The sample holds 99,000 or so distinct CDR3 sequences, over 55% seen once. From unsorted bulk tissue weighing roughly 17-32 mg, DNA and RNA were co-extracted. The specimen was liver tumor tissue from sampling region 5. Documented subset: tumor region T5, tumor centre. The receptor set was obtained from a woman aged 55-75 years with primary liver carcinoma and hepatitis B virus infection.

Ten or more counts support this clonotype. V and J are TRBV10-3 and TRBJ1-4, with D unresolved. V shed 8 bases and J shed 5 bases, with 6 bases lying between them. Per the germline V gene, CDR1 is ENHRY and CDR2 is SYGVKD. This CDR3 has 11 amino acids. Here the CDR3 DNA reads TGTGCCATCGGGCAGAATGAAAAACTGTTTTTT. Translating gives CAIGQNEKLFF.

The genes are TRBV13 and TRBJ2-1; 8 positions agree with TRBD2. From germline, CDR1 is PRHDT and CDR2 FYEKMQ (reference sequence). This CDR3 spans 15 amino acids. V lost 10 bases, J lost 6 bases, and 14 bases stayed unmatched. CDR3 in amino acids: CANNLGTSGGNEQFF. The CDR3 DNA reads TGTGCCAACAACTTAGGTACTAGCGGAGGCAATGAGCAGTTCTTC.